These T cell receptor beta chains were read from a single sample in a study of regulatory T cells in long-lasting Graves disease. TCRdb reprocessed the multiplex PCR reads with MiXCR, giving one entry per CDR3 protein. The table has roughly 320,000 distinct CDR3 sequences, about a sixth seen once; the top ten hold 25% to 30%. This same sample was also taken into another study, of T cells in Graves' hyperthyroidism and ophthalmopathy.

The sequencing here drew on peripheral blood mononuclear cells (PBMCs), taken at new diagnosis, from a patient treated with antithyroid drugs. These receptors were collected from a man in his forties with Graves disease. Both conserved end residues are part of each CDR3. The D gene is left open where the match is weak. Size values are once, few and many counts, or a class for expanded clones, and some rows have none.

abundance	v_gene	d_gene	j_gene	CDR3aa	CDR3nt
many	TRBV4-2	TRBD1	TRBJ1-1	CASSQGGQVNTEAFF	TGTGCCAGCAGCCAAGGGGGACAGGTGAACACTGAAGCTTTCTTT
-	TRBV5-1	-	TRBJ1-1	CASSLLVANTEAFF	TGCGCCAGCAGCTTGTTGGTAGCGAACACTGAAGCTTTCTTT
-	TRBV3-1	-	TRBJ2-7	CASSQEPRGEQYF	TGTGCCAGCAGCCAAGAACCCAGAGGCGAGCAGTACTTC
many	TRBV28	TRBD2	TRBJ2-7	CASSPGLAATYEQYF	TGTGCCAGCAGTCCGGGACTAGCGGCTACCTACGAGCAGTACTTC
many	TRBV28	-	TRBJ1-5	CASSITRPQPQHF	TGTGCCAGCAGTATCACACGTCCTCAGCCCCAGCATTTT
-	TRBV28	TRBD1	TRBJ1-2	CASTPVTGPPNYGYTF	TGTGCCAGCACCCCGGTGACAGGGCCTCCTAACTATGGCTACACCTTC
many	TRBV6-5	TRBD1	TRBJ1-2	CASSSHGQGVYGYTF	TGTGCCAGCAGTTCCCATGGACAGGGGGTTTATGGCTACACCTTC
many	TRBV20-1	TRBD1	TRBJ1-5	CSARRGTGAQPQHF	TGCAGTGCTAGAAGGGGGACAGGGGCTCAGCCCCAGCATTTT
many	TRBV11-2	-	TRBJ1-6	CASSLAPASPLHF	TGTGCCAGCAGCTTAGCCCCTGCTTCACCCCTCCACTTT
many	TRBV12-3/TRBV12-4	-	TRBJ1-4	CASSLAVSGGEKLFF	TGTGCCAGCAGTTTAGCGGTCTCGGGAGGGGAAAAACTGTTTTTT
-	TRBV10-2	-	TRBJ1-3	CASNGGVNGNTIYF	TGCGCCAGCAACGGAGGGGTAAATGGAAACACCATATATTTT
-	TRBV20-1	-	TRBJ2-7	CSASPTVSYEQYF	TGCAGTGCTTCCCCGACTGTCTCCTACGAGCAGTACTTC
-	TRBV11-2	-	TRBJ1-1	CASSSMGAYHTEAFF	TGTGCCAGCAGCTCTATGGGGGCCTACCACACTGAAGCTTTCTTT
many	TRBV11-2	-	TRBJ2-1	CASSPSGGFLYNEQFF	TGTGCCAGCAGTCCCTCGGGGGGCTTTCTCTACAATGAGCAGTTCTTC
-	TRBV5-4	-	TRBJ2-3	CASSFGRRASTDTQYF	TGTGCCAGCAGCTTCGGACGGAGAGCTAGCACAGATACGCAGTATTTT
-	TRBV20-1	-	TRBJ2-7	CSAGHGYEQYF	TGCAGTGCTGGGCACGGCTACGAGCAGTACTTC
many	TRBV12-3/TRBV12-4	TRBD1	TRBJ1-2	CASSQGQGHYGYTF	TGTGCCAGCAGTCAGGGACAGGGCCACTATGGCTACACCTTC
many	TRBV7-9	-	TRBJ2-7	CASSLSRDIPYEQYF	TGTGCCAGCAGCTTGAGCCGGGACATACCCTACGAGCAGTACTTC
many	TRBV5-1	TRBD2	TRBJ2-1	CASSFIYGGAIDEQFF	TGCGCCAGCAGCTTCATCTACGGGGGGGCGATCGATGAGCAGTTCTTC
-	TRBV7-3	TRBD2	TRBJ2-5	CASREGGLAGGGSQYF	TGTGCCAGCAGAGAGGGCGGACTAGCGGGGGGCGGGTCCCAGTACTTC